This T cell receptor (beta chain) was captured in a study of shared clonotypes between healthy human individuals. Study background: Each donor had three CD4 naive, three CD4 memory, two CD8 naive and one CD8 memory plate. Study-wide points: Clonotypes that were shared across a handful of donors made up around 5.5% of naive CD4 clonotypes. Relative to their counterparts shared across all four donors, non-shared clonotypes exhibited diminished generation probabilities.

The repertoire was sequenced with immunoSEQ multiplex PCR; TCRdb's copy has only in-frame clones and lacks some. The sample includes roughly 2 million clones, about 95% of them seen just once. CD45RO-negative, CCR7-positively selected cells formed the naive CD8 fraction, excluding terminally differentiated effector memory CD45RA+ cells. The CDR3 extends over 14 amino acids. The J segment lost 5 bases and the V segment lost 6 bases, leaving 9 bases of the junction unmatched. Germline CDR1 SQVTM, CDR2 ANQGSEA. With respect to this clone: Its antigen is not known.

This sequence was found in a young man in good health. The chain employs TRBV29-1 and TRBJ2-7; 11 nucleotides match TRBD2. The specimen was naive CD8+ T cells sorted from blood. CDR3 residues: CSVAGSGRGDEQYF. Here the CDR3 DNA reads TGCAGCGTCGCCGGTAGCGGGAGGGGAGACGAGCAGTACTTC.